The clone carrying this T cell receptor (beta chain) was counted at least ten times. Its antigen is undetermined. Per the germline V gene, CDR1 is KGHSH and CDR2 is LQKENI. This CDR3 is 16 amino acids long. V shed 2 bases and J shed 4 bases, with 12 bases lying between them. The entry originates in a study of metastatic and nonmetastatic thyroid tumors. Study observations and caveats: Compared with benign nodules, malignant thyroid tumors were reported to have significantly higher TCR beta diversity in both blood and tumor.

Each patient went into thyroid surgery without having received any treatment. TCRdb re-called the PCR reads through MiXCR. The sample has some 10,000 clones; roughly 9.8% are singletons. This sequence was found in a female donor with papillary thyroid cancer or a benign thyroid nodule (not recorded which). Some clones in this sample may be carry-over from other donors' samples. This chain uses TRBV18 with TRBJ2-6, with a possible D match to TRBD1 (6 bases). Specimen: tumor tissue. The CDR3 loop is CASSPAGVFGANVLTF. As DNA, the CDR3 is TGTGCCAGCTCACCAGCAGGGGTTTTCGGGGCCAACGTCCTGACTTTC.